What follows describes a single T cell receptor (beta chain). Its antigen is undetermined. The CDR3 has 14 residues. Looked up from germline, CDR1 is SGHVS and CDR2 is FQNEAQ. The junction had 4 bases not matched to a gene; V was cut back by 7 bases and J by 5 bases. The data stem from a study of CD8+CD57+ T cells in acquired aplastic anemia. For sequencing, patients were chosen who had shown expansion of CD8+CD57+ cells by flow cytometry. Study observations and caveats: Patients and controls shared 25 to 35 CD8+ CDR3 sequences, highly expressed in patients.

Genomic DNA constituted the template upon which TCR beta VDJ and CDR3 profiling was performed. TCRdb passed the reads through MiXCR, listing each CDR3 protein once. The sample includes 150,000 to 200,000 distinct CDR3 sequences, around 48% of them seen just once. This TCR derives from a human donor with aplastic anemia. The sequenced sample consisted of sorted CD4+, CD8+, or CD8+CD57+ T cells (not recorded which) from PBMCs. The V call is TRBV7-8, the J call TRBJ2-2; 10 bases fit TRBD2. The chain's CDR3 is CASKGLASTGELFF. The CDR3 DNA reads TGTGCCAGCAAGGGACTAGCGTCAACCGGGGAGCTGTTTTTT. Based on the CDR3 plus reference TRBV7-8 and TRBJ2-2, the full variable domain is GAGVSQSPRYKVAKRGQDVALRCDPISGHVSLFWYQQALGQGPEFLTYFQNEAQLDKSGLPSDRFFAERPEGSVSTLKIQRTQQEDSAVYLCASKGLASTGELFFGEGSRLTVL.